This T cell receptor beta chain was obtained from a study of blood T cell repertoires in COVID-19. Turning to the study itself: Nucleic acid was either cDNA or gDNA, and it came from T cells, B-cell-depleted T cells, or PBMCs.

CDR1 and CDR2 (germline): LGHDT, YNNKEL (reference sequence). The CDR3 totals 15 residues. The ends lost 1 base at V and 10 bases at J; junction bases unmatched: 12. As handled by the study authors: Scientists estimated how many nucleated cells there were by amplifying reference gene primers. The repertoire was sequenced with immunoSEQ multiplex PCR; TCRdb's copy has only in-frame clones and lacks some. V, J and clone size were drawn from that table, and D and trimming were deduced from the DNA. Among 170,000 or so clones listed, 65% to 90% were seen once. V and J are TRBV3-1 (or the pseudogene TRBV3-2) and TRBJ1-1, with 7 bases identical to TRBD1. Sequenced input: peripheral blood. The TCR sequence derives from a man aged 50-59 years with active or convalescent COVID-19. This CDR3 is CASSQVVTGTGLAFF. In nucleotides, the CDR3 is TGTGCCAGCAGCCAAGTCGTGACAGGGACTGGGTTAGCTTTCTTT.